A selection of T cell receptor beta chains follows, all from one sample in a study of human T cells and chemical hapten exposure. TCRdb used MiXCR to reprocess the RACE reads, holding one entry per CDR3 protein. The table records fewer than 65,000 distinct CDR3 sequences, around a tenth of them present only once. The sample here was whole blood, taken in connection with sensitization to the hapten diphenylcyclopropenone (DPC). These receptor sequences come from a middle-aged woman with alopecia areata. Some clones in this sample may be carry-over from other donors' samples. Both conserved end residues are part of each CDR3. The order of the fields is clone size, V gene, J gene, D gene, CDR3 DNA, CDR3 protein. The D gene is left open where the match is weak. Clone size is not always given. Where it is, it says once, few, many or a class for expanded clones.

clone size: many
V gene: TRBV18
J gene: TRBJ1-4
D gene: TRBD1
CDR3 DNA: TGTGCCAGCTCACGACGAGGGGACAGTCAAGAAAAACTGTTTTTT
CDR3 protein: CASSRRGDSQEKLFF

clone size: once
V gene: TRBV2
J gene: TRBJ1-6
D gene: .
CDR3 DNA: TGTGCCAGCACGACTTCGGGCAGTCGGCTTTCACCCCTCCACTTT
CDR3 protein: CASTTSGSRLSPLHF

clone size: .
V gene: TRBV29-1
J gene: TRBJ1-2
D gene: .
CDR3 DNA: TGCAGCGTTGAAGCCCGCACTTATGGCTACACCTTC
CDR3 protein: CSVEARTYGYTF

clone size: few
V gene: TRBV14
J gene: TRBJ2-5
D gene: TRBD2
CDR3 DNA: TGTGCCAGCGGACTAGCGGGGGTCCAAGAGACCCAGTACTTC
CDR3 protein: CASGLAGVQETQYF

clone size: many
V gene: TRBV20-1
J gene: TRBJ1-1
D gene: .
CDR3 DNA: TGCAGTGCTAGGAAAGGGGGGACTGAAGCTTTCTTT
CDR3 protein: CSARKGGTEAFF

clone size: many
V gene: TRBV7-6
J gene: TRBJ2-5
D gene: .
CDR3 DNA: TGTGCCAGCAGCTACGGACAGTACCAAGAGACCCAGTACTTC
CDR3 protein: CASSYGQYQETQYF

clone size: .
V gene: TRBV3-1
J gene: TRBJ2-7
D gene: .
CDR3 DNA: TGTGCCAGCAGCCGTTCTGGCGGGGGCCCCTACGAGCAGTACTTC
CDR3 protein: CASSRSGGGPYEQYF

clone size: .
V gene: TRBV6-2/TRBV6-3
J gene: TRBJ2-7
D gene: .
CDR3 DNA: TGTGCCAGCAGTTACTCGACAGTTCCCTACGAGCAGTACTTC
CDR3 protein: CASSYSTVPYEQYF

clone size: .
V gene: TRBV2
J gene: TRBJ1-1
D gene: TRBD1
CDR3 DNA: TGTGCCAGCAGTGAAGCGGACAGGTCACCGGCTGAAGCTTTCTTT
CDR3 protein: CASSEADRSPAEAFF

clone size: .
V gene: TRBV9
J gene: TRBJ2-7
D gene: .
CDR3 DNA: TGTGCCAGCAGCGAAGGGGCGACATCCTACGAGCAGTACTTC
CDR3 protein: CASSEGATSYEQYF

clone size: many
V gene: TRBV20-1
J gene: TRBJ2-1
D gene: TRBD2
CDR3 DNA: TGCAGTGCTTCAACTCCGGCGGGGGGCGCTTACAATGAGCAGTTCTTC
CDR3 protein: CSASTPAGGAYNEQFF

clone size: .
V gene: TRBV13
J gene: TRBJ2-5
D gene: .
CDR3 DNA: TGTGCCAGCAGCTTACGATCTATCATTGAGACCCAGTACTTC
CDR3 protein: CASSLRSIIETQYF

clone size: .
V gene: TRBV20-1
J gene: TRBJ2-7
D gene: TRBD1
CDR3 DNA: TGCAGTGCTAGCCGGGACAGGGGGCACTACGAGCAGTACTTC
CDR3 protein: CSASRDRGHYEQYF

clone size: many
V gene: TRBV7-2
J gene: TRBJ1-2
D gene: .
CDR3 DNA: TGTGCCAGCAGCCAGGGGACGGTAGCTAACTATGGCTACACCTTC
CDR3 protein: CASSQGTVANYGYTF

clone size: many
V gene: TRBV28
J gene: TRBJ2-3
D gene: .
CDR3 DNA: TGTGCCAGCAGTTCCCCTATGAGAATCACAGATACGCAGTATTTT
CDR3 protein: CASSSPMRITDTQYF

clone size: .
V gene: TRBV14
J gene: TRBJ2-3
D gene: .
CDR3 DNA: TGTGCCAGCAGCCAAGATCCAATCCTGAACACAGATACGCAGTATTTT
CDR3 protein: CASSQDPILNTDTQYF

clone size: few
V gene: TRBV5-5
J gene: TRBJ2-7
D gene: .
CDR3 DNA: TGTGCCAGCAGTCGACAGCTCTACGAGCAGTACTTC
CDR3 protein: CASSRQLYEQYF

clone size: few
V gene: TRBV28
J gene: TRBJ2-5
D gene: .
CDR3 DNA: TGTGCCAGCAGGCTAGCTCTTCAAGAGACCCAGTACTTC
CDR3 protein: CASRLALQETQYF

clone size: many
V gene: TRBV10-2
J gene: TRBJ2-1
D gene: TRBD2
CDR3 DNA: TGCGCCAGCAGTGACCATCGTAGCGGGGGGTCCAATGAGCAGTTCTTC
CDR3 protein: CASSDHRSGGSNEQFF

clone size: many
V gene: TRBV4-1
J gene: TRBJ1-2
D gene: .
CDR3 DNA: TGCGCCAGCAGCCAAGGGGGCGAGGGCTACACCTTC
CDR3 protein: CASSQGGEGYTF

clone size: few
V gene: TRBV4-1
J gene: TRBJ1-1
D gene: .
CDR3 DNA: TGCGCCAGCAGCCAGGAGACAGGGAACACTGAAGCTTTCTTT
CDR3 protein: CASSQETGNTEAFF

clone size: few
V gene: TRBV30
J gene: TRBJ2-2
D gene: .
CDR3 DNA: TGTGCCTGGGGCGCGAACACCGGGGAGCTGTTTTTT
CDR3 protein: CAWGANTGELFF

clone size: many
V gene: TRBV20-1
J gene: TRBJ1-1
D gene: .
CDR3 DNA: TGCAGTGCTAGAGATGAGAGGACAGCGAACACTGAAGCTTTCTTT
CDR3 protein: CSARDERTANTEAFF

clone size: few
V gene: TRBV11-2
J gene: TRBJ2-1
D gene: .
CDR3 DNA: TGTGCCAGCAGCCGGTACAATGAGCAGTTCTTC
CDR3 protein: CASSRYNEQFF

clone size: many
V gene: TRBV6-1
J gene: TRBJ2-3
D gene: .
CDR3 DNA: TGTGCCAGCAGTGAGGGCGTACTTCGCACAGATACGCAGTATTTT
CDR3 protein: CASSEGVLRTDTQYF

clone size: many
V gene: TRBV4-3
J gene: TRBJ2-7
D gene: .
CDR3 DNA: TGCGCCAGCAGCCAAGGAGAGTTCCAAGGCGCTTCGTACGAGCAGTACTTC
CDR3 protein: CASSQGEFQGASYEQYF

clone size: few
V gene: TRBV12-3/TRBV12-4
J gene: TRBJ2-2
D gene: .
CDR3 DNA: TGTGCCAGCAGTTTGGTCGGGCGCGCGAACACCGGGGAGCTGTTTTTT
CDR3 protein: CASSLVGRANTGELFF

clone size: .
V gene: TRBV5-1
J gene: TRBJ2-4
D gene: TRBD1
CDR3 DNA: TGCGCCAGCAGCAGGGGACAGATATCCAAAAACATTCAGTACTTC
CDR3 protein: CASSRGQISKNIQYF

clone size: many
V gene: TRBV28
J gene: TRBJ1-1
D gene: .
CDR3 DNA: TGTGCCAGCAGTCTGAGGGTGAACACTGAAGCTTTCTTT
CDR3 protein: CASSLRVNTEAFF

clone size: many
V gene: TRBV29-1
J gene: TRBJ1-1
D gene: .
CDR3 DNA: TGCAGCGTTGAGGTTGGGGGGGGCACTGAAGCTTTCTTT
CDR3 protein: CSVEVGGGTEAFF

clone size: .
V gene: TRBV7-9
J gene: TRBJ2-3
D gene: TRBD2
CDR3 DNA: TGTGCCAGCAGCTTATTTGGGACTAGCGCCGCTAGCACAGATACGCAGTATTTT
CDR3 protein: CASSLFGTSAASTDTQYF

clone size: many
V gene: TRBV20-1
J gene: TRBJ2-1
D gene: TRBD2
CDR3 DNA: TGCAGTGCTAGCGGACTAGCGGGGCGACCTCCAGATGAGCAGTTCTTC
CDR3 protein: CSASGLAGRPPDEQFF

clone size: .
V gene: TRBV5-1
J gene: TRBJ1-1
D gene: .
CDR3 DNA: TGCGCCAGCAAGACATACATGAACACTGAAGCTTTCTTT
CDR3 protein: CASKTYMNTEAFF

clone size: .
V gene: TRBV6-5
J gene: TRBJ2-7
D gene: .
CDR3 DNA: TGTGCCAGCAGTCGTGCCCTTACTCACGAGCAGTACTTC
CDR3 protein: CASSRALTHEQYF

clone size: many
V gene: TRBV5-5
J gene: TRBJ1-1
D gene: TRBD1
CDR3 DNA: TGTGCCAGCAGCCAACGTACAGGGGTCACTGAAGCTTTCTTT
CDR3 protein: CASSQRTGVTEAFF

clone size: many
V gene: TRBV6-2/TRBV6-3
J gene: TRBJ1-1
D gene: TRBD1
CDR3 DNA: TGTGCCAGCAGGTCCAGGGGGGACACTGAAGCTTTCTTT
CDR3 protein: CASRSRGDTEAFF

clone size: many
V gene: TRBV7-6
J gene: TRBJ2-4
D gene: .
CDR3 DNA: TGTGCCAGCAGCCCGGTCGTCGGAGTAAGAAACATTCAGTACTTC
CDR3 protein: CASSPVVGVRNIQYF

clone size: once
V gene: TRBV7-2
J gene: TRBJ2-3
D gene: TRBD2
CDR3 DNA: TGTGCCAGCAGCCGGACTAGCGGGGGGATGTCAGATACGCAGTATTTT
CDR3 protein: CASSRTSGGMSDTQYF

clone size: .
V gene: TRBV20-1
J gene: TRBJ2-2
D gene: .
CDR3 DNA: TGCAGTGCTAGGGTTAGTGCGACCGGGGAGCTGTTTTTT
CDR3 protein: CSARVSATGELFF

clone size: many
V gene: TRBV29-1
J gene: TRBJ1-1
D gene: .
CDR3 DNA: TGCAGCGTTTTCCGCGGCACTGAAGCTTTCTTT
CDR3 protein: CSVFRGTEAFF

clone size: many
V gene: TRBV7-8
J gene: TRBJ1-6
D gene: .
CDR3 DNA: TGTGCCAGCAGCACTCGGGGACGAGATTCTTATTCACCCCTCCACTTT
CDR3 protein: CASSTRGRDSYSPLHF

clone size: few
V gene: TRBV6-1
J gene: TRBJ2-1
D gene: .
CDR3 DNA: TGTGCCAGCAGGGCGGCGGGGCCGGCCTACAATGAGCAGTTCTTC
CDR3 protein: CASRAAGPAYNEQFF

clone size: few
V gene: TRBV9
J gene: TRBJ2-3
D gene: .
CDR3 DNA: TGTGCCAGCAGCCAAAGACTAGGAAGCACAGATACGCAGTATTTT
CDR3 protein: CASSQRLGSTDTQYF

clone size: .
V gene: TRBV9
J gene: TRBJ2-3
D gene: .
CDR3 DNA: TGTGCCAGCACCGGCGGGGCCGTGGATACGCAGTATTTT
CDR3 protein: CASTGGAVDTQYF

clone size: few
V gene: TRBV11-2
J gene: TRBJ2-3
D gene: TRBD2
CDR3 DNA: TGTGCCAGCAGCTGGGGGGGACGTCGCACAGATACGCAGTATTTT
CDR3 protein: CASSWGGRRTDTQYF

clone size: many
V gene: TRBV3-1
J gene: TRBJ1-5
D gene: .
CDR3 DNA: TGTGCCACCAGCCGGGGGAAGGTTGGGCAGCCCCAGCATTTT
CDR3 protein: CATSRGKVGQPQHF